Shown below are 6 T cell receptor beta chains from a single sample sequenced in a study of CD8 T cells in Susac syndrome. Roughly 0.45 to 1 ug RNA was reverse transcribed with random hexamers. TCRdb passed the immunoSEQ multiplex PCR reads through MiXCR, listing each CDR3 protein once. The sample lists 100,000 to 150,000 distinct CDR3 sequences; about 95% were seen once. The sequenced sample was CD8+ T cells from PBMCs. The receptors here all came from a human donor with Susac syndrome.

The V and J genes are TRBV5-4 and TRBJ2-1; D may match TRBD1 or TRBD2 (7 bases each). There are 14 residues in the CDR3. Trimming took off 0 bases at V and 8 bases at J, with 12 bases between the two ends. CDR1 is SGHNT, CDR2 YYREEE, per germline (reference sequence). The DNA for the CDR3 is TGTGCCAGCAGCTTGGTCTCAGGGGGGGATGAGCAGTTCTTC. This translates into CASSLVSGGDEQFF.

The chain couples TRBV18 to TRBJ1-5, with no clear D. CDR1 and CDR2 from the germline V gene are KGHSH and LQKENI. Trimming removed 2 bases at V and 4 bases at J, with 9 bases between. The CDR3 runs 14 residues. The CDR3 protein is CASSPGITNQPQHF. The CDR3 DNA sequence: TGTGCCAGCTCACCAGGCATTACTAATCAGCCCCAGCATTTT.

The gene calls are TRBV24-1 and TRBJ1-5; D is uncertain. The germline CDR1 and CDR2 sequences are KGHDR and SFDVKD. The CDR3 contains 13 residues. V was clipped by 10 bases and J by 0 bases, with 9 bases between them. In DNA form, the CDR3 reads TGTGCCACGTCAGGCGGTAGCAATCAGCCCCAGCATTTT. It codes for CATSGGSNQPQHF.

The chain combines TRBV27 with TRBJ1-1; D gene uncertain. CDR3 length equals 15 residues. Germline CDR1 MNHEY, CDR2 SMNVEV (reference sequence). The V and J ends lost 6 bases and 4 bases respectively, with 18 bases between them. The DNA for the CDR3 is TGTGCCAGCAGGGGCTGGGTCTCGGGGAGCACTGAAGCTTTCTTT. It specifies CASRGWVSGSTEAFF.

The chain has TRBV27 and TRBJ1-5; D unresolved. The V end was cut by 11 bases, the J end by 0 bases, with 11 bases between. The CDR3 runs to 13 residues. Germline values: CDR1 MNHEY, CDR2 SMNVEV (reference sequence). The CDR3 nucleotides are TGTGCCTCAGGCAGCTATAGCAATCAGCCCCAGCATTTT. This codes for CASGSYSNQPQHF.

The chain joins TRBV27 to TRBJ2-4, with 8 positions matching TRBD1. Germline assignment: CDR1 MNHEY and CDR2 SMNVEV (reference sequence). CDR3 length equals 13 residues. V trimming: 5 bases; J trimming: 8 bases; junction bases outside the gene matches: 5. CDR3 region: CASSLLRGHIQYF. The CDR3 nucleotides read TGTGCCAGCAGTCTGCTCAGGGGGCACATTCAGTACTTC.